This T cell receptor (beta chain) was sequenced during a study of cytomegalovirus exposure and HLA in healthy donors. General observations from the study: With later analysis, a missense DCLRE1C variant became linked to TCR beta V- and J-gene trimming. In all likelihood, a cluster of highly shared sequence variants was a sequencing artifact. Most of the TCR beta V segments (in an earlier analysis) were productive either about 90% or about 30% of the time. Other equally common chains were less clonally expanded than HLA-associated TCR beta chains, a later analysis showed.

Worth noting for this clone: Its specificity is not known.

The CDR3 sequence is 15 residues long. V dropped 0 bases and J dropped 7 bases, with 15 bases sitting between them. From germline, CDR1 is LNHNV and CDR2 YYDKDF (reference sequence). The primer mix had 60 Vbeta and 13 Jbeta primers. Sequenced by immunoSEQ multiplex PCR; TCRdb stores in-frame clones only, minus some. The sample carries 150,000 to 200,000 clones, around 79% recorded once. Sequenced material: PBMCs. This TCR derives from a woman between 45 and 65 years old in good health and CMV-seropositive. The genes are TRBV15 and TRBJ1-1; possibly TRBD1 for D (6 bases). The CDR3 here is CATSRDPRGNLEAFF. CDR3 DNA sequence: TGTGCCACCAGCAGAGACCCCAGGGGAAACCTTGAAGCTTTCTTT.